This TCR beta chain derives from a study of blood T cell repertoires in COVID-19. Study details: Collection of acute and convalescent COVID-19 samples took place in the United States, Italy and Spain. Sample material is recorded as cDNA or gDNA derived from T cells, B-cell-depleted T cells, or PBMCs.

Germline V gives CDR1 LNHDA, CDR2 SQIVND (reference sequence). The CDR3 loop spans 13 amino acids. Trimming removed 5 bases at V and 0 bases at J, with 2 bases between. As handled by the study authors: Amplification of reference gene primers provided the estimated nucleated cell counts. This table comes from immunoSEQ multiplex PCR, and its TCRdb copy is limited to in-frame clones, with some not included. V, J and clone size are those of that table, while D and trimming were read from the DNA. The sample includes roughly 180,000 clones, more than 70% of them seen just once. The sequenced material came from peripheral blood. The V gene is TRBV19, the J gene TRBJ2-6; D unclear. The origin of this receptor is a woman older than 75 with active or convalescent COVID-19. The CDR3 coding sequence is TGTGCCAGTAGTTACTCTGGGGCCAACGTCCTGACTTTC. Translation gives CASSYSGANVLTF.